These T cell receptor beta chains were read from a single sample in a study of post-analysis software for immune sequencing data. TCRdb ran MiXCR on the PCR reads and lists one entry per CDR3 protein. This sample has 350,000 to 500,000 distinct CDR3 sequences; roughly 38% occur once, and the top ten carry 7.6%. The specimen was blood. The receptors come from a girl aged 2-9 years with multiple sclerosis. Both conserved end residues are trimmed from each CDR3. Fields, in order: J gene, clone size, V gene, CDR3 protein. Size is stated for part of the rows, as once, few or many counts, or as a class when the clone is expanded.

J gene: TRBJ2-5; clone size: few; V gene: TRBV5-5; CDR3 protein: ASTQRGTSGGEETQY
J gene: TRBJ2-5; clone size: -; V gene: TRBV5-6; CDR3 protein: ASRLTGEETQY
J gene: TRBJ2-5; clone size: few; V gene: TRBV5-1; CDR3 protein: ASSFGTLQETQY
J gene: -; clone size: -; V gene: TRBV7-2; CDR3 protein: ASSPARWTQY
J gene: TRBJ2-3; clone size: -; V gene: TRBV12-3/TRBV12-4; CDR3 protein: ASRLLWDGNTDTQY
J gene: TRBJ1-2; clone size: few; V gene: TRBV6-6; CDR3 protein: ASRGSYGYT
J gene: TRBJ2-7; clone size: few; V gene: TRBV5-6; CDR3 protein: ASSLSDLLANEQY
J gene: TRBJ2-3; clone size: -; V gene: TRBV20-1; CDR3 protein: SASGRSSTDTQY
J gene: TRBJ1-5; clone size: -; V gene: TRBV25-1; CDR3 protein: ASSDSGGHQPQH
J gene: TRBJ1-1; clone size: -; V gene: TRBV7-9; CDR3 protein: ASSFMGEVGAF
J gene: TRBJ2-7; clone size: -; V gene: TRBV5-1; CDR3 protein: TSSKGQGGYEQY
J gene: TRBJ1-2; clone size: few; V gene: TRBV6-1; CDR3 protein: ASRFPLERGETIYGYT
J gene: TRBJ1-1; clone size: -; V gene: TRBV28; CDR3 protein: ASRTGTRAF
J gene: TRBJ2-7; clone size: many; V gene: TRBV7-3; CDR3 protein: ASSLTGGLGYEQY
J gene: TRBJ1-2; clone size: -; V gene: TRBV29-1; CDR3 protein: SVVWTDSMGYT
J gene: TRBJ1-1; clone size: -; V gene: TRBV7-2; CDR3 protein: ASRGQGAVRVSEAF
J gene: -; clone size: -; V gene: TRBV9; CDR3 protein: ASSVAGTAMIYEQY
J gene: TRBJ2-1; clone size: -; V gene: TRBV27; CDR3 protein: ATGTATYNEQF
J gene: TRBJ2-1; clone size: once; V gene: TRBV20-1; CDR3 protein: SARAVEGRGGLNEQF
J gene: TRBJ2-5; clone size: few; V gene: TRBV6-2/TRBV6-3; CDR3 protein: ASRLTASFQETQY
J gene: TRBJ2-5; clone size: -; V gene: TRBV5-1; CDR3 protein: ASRNPKQNPPYGQY
J gene: -; clone size: -; V gene: TRBV5-4; CDR3 protein: ASSYSGWGAYEQY
J gene: TRBJ2-3; clone size: -; V gene: TRBV12-3/TRBV12-4; CDR3 protein: ASRTSGSKEY
J gene: TRBJ2-3; clone size: few; V gene: TRBV5-1; CDR3 protein: ASSLAGQIPDTQY
J gene: TRBJ2-7; clone size: -; V gene: TRBV2; CDR3 protein: ASRAGAHSYEQY
J gene: TRBJ2-7; clone size: -; V gene: TRBV20-1; CDR3 protein: SASTGTGAYEQY
J gene: TRBJ2-1; clone size: few; V gene: TRBV6-1; CDR3 protein: ASSDLNPRDLAKGNEQF
J gene: TRBJ1-2; clone size: -; V gene: TRBV24-1; CDR3 protein: ATSDETDYGYT
J gene: TRBJ2-7; clone size: few; V gene: TRBV29-1; CDR3 protein: SVAPRQGRYEQY
J gene: TRBJ2-1; clone size: -; V gene: TRBV5-1; CDR3 protein: ASSLFGDTDYNGQF
J gene: TRBJ1-2; clone size: -; V gene: TRBV6-7; CDR3 protein: TIHRGHIYGYT
J gene: TRBJ1-5; clone size: -; V gene: TRBV28; CDR3 protein: ASSFVGANQPQH
J gene: TRBJ2-7; clone size: few; V gene: TRBV20-1; CDR3 protein: SARDRTKSSYEQY
J gene: TRBJ2-1; clone size: few; V gene: TRBV11-2; CDR3 protein: ASSLGLAGLRSNEQF
J gene: -; clone size: -; V gene: TRBV15; CDR3 protein: ATSRERAGRNHEQY
J gene: TRBJ1-6; clone size: -; V gene: TRBV12-3/TRBV12-4; CDR3 protein: ASSLRGGNNSPLH
J gene: TRBJ2-3; clone size: -; V gene: TRBV29-1; CDR3 protein: SVRGLAGGLSGDTQY
J gene: TRBJ2-2; clone size: -; V gene: TRBV28; CDR3 protein: ASSSYRDSYYTGELF
J gene: TRBJ2-1; clone size: -; V gene: TRBV28; CDR3 protein: ASSWNLQSSYNEQF
J gene: TRBJ2-5; clone size: few; V gene: TRBV18; CDR3 protein: ASSPRREETQY
J gene: TRBJ1-2; clone size: -; V gene: TRBV2; CDR3 protein: ASSEPGYGYT
J gene: TRBJ2-3; clone size: -; V gene: TRBV5-1; CDR3 protein: ASSLEQGYTDTQY
J gene: TRBJ1-1; clone size: once; V gene: TRBV15; CDR3 protein: ATSRYRNTEAF
J gene: TRBJ2-7; clone size: few; V gene: TRBV6-5; CDR3 protein: ASSPGQGFYEQY
J gene: TRBJ2-6; clone size: once; V gene: TRBV29-1; CDR3 protein: SVEDLGGTGANVRT
J gene: TRBJ1-2; clone size: few; V gene: TRBV7-8; CDR3 protein: ASSLAPGGREGYT
J gene: TRBJ1-2; clone size: -; V gene: TRBV5-6; CDR3 protein: ASSFGGGNYGYT
J gene: -; clone size: few; V gene: TRBV7-3; CDR3 protein: ASSATGGVQETQY
J gene: TRBJ2-5; clone size: few; V gene: TRBV6-2/TRBV6-3; CDR3 protein: ASSQGQTQVTQY
J gene: TRBJ1-2; clone size: few; V gene: TRBV9; CDR3 protein: ASSVEGALSNYGYT
J gene: TRBJ2-7; clone size: few; V gene: TRBV7-2; CDR3 protein: ASSLVGGTPYEQY
J gene: TRBJ1-5; clone size: -; V gene: TRBV27; CDR3 protein: ASSLWAGRPQH
J gene: TRBJ1-2; clone size: -; V gene: TRBV24-1; CDR3 protein: ATSDGDRVNSDYT